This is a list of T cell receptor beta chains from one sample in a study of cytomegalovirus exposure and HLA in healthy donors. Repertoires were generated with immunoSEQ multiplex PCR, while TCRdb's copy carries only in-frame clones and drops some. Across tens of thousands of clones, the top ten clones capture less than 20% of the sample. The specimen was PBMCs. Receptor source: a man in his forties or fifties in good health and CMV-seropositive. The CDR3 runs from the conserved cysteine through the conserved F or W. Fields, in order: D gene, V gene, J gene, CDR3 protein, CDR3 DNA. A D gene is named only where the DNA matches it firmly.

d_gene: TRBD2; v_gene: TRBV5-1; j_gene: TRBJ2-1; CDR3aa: CASSGSGGYNEQFF; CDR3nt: TGCGCCAGCAGCGGTAGCGGGGGATACAATGAGCAGTTCTTC
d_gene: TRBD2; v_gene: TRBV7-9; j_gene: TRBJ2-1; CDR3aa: CASRLLAGGRDEQFF; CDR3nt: TGTGCCAGCAGACTCCTAGCGGGAGGACGGGATGAGCAGTTCTTC
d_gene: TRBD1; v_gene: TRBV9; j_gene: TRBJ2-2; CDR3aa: CASSVLPLGQGATGELFF; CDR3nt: TGTGCCAGCAGCGTACTCCCACTAGGACAGGGGGCAACCGGGGAGCTGTTTTTT
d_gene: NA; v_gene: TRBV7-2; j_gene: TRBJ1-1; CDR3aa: CASSTYRERAFF; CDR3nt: TGTGCCAGCAGCACCTACAGGGAACGGGCTTTCTTT
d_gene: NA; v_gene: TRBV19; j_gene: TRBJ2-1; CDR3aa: CASSIAGSPPYNEQFF; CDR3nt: TGTGCCAGTAGTATAGCCGGGAGTCCCCCCTACAATGAGCAGTTCTTC
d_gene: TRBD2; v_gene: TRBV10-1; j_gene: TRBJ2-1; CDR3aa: CASSESWTSGYNEQFF; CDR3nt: TGCGCCAGCAGTGAGTCCTGGACTAGCGGTTACAATGAGCAGTTCTTC
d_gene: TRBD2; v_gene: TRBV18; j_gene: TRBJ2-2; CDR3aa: CASSPQTSGGLGELFF; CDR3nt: TGTGCCAGCTCACCGCAGACTAGCGGGGGGCTCGGGGAGCTGTTTTTT
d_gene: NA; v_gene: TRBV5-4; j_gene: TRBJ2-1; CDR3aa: CASSPRLEASVFFF; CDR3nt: TGTGCCAGCAGCCCCCGCTTAGAGGCGAGTGTTTTTTTCTTC
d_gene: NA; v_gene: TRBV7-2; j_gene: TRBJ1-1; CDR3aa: CASSLGGPGAAEAFF; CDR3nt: TGTGCCAGCAGCCTGGGGGGTCCTGGGGCCGCTGAAGCTTTCTTT
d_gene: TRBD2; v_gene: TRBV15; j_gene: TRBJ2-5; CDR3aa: CATSRGLAGDETQYF; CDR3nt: TGTGCCACCAGCAGGGGACTAGCGGGAGACGAGACCCAGTACTTC
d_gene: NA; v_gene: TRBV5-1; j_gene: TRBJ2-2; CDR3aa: CASSLGVLGGELFF; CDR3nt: TGCGCCAGCAGCTTGGGAGTACTTGGCGGGGAGCTGTTTTTT
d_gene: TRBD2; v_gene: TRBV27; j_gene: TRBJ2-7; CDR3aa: CASSLYPGLAGSYEQYF; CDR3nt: TGTGCCAGCAGTTTATACCCGGGGCTAGCGGGGTCCTACGAGCAGTACTTC
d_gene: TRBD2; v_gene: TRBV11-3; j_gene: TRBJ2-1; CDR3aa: CASSSGTSGRDKWRFF; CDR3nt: TGTGCCAGCAGCTCCGGGACTAGCGGGAGGGACAAGTGGCGGTTCTTC
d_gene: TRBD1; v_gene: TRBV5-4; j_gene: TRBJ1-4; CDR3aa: CASSPQGAVEKLFF; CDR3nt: TGTGCCAGCAGCCCACAGGGGGCGGTTGAAAAACTGTTTTTT
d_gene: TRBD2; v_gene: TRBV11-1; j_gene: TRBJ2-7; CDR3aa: CASSLALSGSNEQYF; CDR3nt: TGTGCCAGCAGCTTAGCGCTTAGCGGGAGTAACGAGCAGTACTTC
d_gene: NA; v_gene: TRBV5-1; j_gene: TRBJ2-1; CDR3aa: CASSLETGASYNEQFF; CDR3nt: TGCGCCAGCAGCTTGGAGACGGGAGCCTCCTACAATGAGCAGTTCTTC
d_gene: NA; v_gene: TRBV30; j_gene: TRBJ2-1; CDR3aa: CAWSVGRANEQFF; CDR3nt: TGTGCCTGGAGTGTCGGCAGGGCGAATGAGCAGTTCTTC
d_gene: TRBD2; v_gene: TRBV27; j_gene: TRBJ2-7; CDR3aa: CASRGILAGGSYEQYF; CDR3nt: TGTGCCAGCAGGGGGATTCTAGCGGGAGGCTCCTACGAGCAGTACTTC
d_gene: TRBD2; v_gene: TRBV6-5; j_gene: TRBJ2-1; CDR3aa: CASSYYGGSSYNEQFF; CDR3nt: TGTGCCAGCAGTTACTACGGCGGGAGCTCCTACAATGAGCAGTTCTTC
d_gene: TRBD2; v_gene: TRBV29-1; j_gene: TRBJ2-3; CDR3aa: CSVEGGGRASVPMLEDTQYF; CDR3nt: TGCAGCGTTGAAGGGGGCGGGAGGGCCTCAGTGCCGATGCTCGAGGATACGCAGTATTTT
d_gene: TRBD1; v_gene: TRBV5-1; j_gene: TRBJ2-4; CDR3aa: CASSQQGAKNIQYF; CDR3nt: TGCGCCAGCAGCCAACAGGGGGCCAAAAACATTCAGTACTTC
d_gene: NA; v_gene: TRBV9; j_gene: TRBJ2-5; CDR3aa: CASSVRATAETQYF; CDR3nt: TGTGCCAGCAGCGTTCGAGCGACGGCAGAGACCCAGTACTTC
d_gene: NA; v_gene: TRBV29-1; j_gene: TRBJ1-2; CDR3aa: CSVGQRLNYGYTF; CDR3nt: TGCAGCGTTGGACAGAGGCTAAACTATGGCTACACCTTC
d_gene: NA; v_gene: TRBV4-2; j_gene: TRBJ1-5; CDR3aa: CASSQDLGIQPQHF; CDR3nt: TGTGCCAGCAGCCAAGATCTCGGGATCCAGCCCCAGCATTTT
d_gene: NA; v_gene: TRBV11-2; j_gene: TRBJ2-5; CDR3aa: CASSPRGYQETQYF; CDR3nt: TGTGCCAGCAGCCCAAGGGGGTACCAAGAGACCCAGTACTTC
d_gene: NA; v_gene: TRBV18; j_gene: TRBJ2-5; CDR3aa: CASSPSLEETQYF; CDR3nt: TGTGCCAGCTCTCCGTCCCTAGAAGAGACCCAGTACTTC
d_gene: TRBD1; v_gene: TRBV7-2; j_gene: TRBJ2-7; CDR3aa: CASSLGGTGGEQYF; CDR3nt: TGTGCCAGCAGCTTAGGGGGAACAGGGGGCGAGCAGTACTTC
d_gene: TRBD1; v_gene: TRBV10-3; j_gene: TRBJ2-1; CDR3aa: CAIRGTGDEQFF; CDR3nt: TGTGCCATCAGGGGGACAGGGGATGAGCAGTTCTTC
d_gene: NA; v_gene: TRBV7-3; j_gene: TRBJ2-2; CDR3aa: CASSLWSLGGELFF; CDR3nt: TGTGCCAGCAGCTTATGGTCCCTAGGTGGGGAGCTGTTTTTT
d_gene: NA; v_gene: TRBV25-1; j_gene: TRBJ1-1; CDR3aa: CASSARSSEAFF; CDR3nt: TGTGCCAGCAGTGCCCGTAGCAGTGAAGCTTTCTTT
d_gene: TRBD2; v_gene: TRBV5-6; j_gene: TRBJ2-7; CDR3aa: CASSLAGGHEQYF; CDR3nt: TGTGCCAGCAGCTTGGCGGGAGGCCACGAGCAGTACTTC
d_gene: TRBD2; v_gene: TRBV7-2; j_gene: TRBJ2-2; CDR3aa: CASSLYPGLAGTGELFF; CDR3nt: TGTGCCAGCAGCTTATACCCCGGACTAGCGGGAACCGGGGAGCTGTTTTTT
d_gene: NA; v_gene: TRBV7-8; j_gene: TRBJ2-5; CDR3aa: CASSLSRDYQETQYF; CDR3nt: TGTGCCAGCAGCTTATCCCGGGACTACCAAGAGACCCAGTACTTC
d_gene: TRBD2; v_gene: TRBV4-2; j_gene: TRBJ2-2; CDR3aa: CASSRTSGRATGELFF; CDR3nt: TGTGCCAGCAGCCGAACTAGCGGGAGGGCAACCGGGGAGCTGTTTTTT
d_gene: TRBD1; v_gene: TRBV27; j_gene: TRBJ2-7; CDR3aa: CASRTGSGPLFVYEQYF; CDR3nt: TGTGCCAGCAGGACAGGGTCCGGGCCCCTTTTCGTTTACGAGCAGTACTTC
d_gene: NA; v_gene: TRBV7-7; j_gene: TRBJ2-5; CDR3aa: CASSRQNFQETQYF; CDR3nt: TGTGCTAGCAGCCGCCAGAATTTCCAAGAGACCCAGTACTTC
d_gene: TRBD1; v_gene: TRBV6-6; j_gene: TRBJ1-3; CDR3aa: CASSSRTGSGNTIYF; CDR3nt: TGTGCCAGCAGTTCCCGGACAGGGAGCGGAAACACCATATATTTT
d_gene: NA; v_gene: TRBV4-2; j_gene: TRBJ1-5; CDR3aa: CASSRGENQPQHF; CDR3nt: TGTGCCAGCAGCCGTGGGGAGAATCAGCCCCAGCATTTT
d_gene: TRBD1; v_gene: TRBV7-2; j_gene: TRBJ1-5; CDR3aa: CASSLVGGGNDQPQHF; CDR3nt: TGTGCCAGCAGCTTAGTCGGAGGGGGCAACGATCAGCCCCAGCATTTT
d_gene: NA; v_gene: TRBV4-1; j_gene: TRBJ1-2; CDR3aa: CASSQAPGETNYGYTF; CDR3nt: TGCGCCAGCAGCCAAGCTCCAGGGGAGACTAACTATGGCTACACCTTC
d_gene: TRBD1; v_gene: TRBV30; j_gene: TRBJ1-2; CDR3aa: CAWNRGPIYGYTF; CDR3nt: TGTGCCTGGAACAGGGGGCCCATCTATGGCTACACCTTC
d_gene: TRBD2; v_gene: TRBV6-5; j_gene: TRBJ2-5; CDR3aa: CASSYFSAGEETQYF; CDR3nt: TGTGCCAGCAGTTACTTCTCAGCGGGAGAGGAGACCCAGTACTTC
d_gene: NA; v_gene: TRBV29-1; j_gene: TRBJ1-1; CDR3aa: CSVVYTEAFF; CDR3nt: TGCAGCGTTGTCTACACTGAAGCTTTCTTT
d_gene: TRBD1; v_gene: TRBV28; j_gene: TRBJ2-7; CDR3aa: CASSLGDRGNEQYF; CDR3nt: TGTGCCAGCAGTTTAGGGGACAGGGGAAACGAGCAGTACTTC
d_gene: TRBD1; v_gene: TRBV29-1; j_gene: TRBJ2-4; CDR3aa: CSVEATQGVSDIQYF; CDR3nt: TGCAGCGTTGAAGCTACACAGGGGGTCAGCGACATTCAGTACTTC
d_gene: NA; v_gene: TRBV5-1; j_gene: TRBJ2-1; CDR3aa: CASSQTPGTNNEQFF; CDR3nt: TGCGCCAGCAGCCAGACTCCCGGGACAAACAATGAGCAGTTCTTC
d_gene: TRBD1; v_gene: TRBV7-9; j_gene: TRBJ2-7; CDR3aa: CASSLQGAYEQYF; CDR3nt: TGTGCCAGCAGCTTACAGGGGGCCTACGAGCAGTACTTC
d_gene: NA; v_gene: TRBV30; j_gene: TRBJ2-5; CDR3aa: CAWSPLVRAQETQYF; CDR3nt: TGTGCCTGGAGCCCCCTAGTCAGGGCCCAAGAGACCCAGTACTTC
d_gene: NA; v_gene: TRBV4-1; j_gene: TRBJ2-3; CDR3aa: CASSQDGLNTDTQYF; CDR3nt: TGCGCCAGCAGCCAAGATGGGCTTAACACAGATACGCAGTATTTT
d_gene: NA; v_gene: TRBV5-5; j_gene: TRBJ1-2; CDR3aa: CASSSGVGGLPGYTF; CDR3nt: TGTGCCAGCAGTTCTGGCGTGGGGGGGCTGCCTGGCTACACCTTC
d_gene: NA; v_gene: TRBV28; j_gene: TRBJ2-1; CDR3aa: CASSPRRETYNEQFF; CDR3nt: TGTGCCAGCAGTCCACGGCGGGAAACCTACAATGAGCAGTTCTTC
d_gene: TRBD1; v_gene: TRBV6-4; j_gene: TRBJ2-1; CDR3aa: CASRPDRVGNEQFF; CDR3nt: TGTGCCAGCAGACCCGACAGGGTAGGCAATGAGCAGTTCTTC
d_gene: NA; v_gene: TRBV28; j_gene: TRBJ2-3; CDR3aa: CASRARISSTDTQYF; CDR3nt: TGTGCCAGCAGGGCTAGGATTTCCAGCACAGATACGCAGTATTTT